A single sample is the source of the 18 T cell receptor beta chains below, sequenced in a study of cytomegalovirus exposure and HLA in healthy donors. Assay: immunoSEQ multiplex PCR; the TCRdb copy retains only in-frame clones and omits some. The data hold 65,000 to 75,000 clones, with around 94% observed a single time. Source material: PBMCs. The receptors were gathered from a woman under 30 in good health and CMV-seropositive.

The chain joins TRBV5-4 to TRBJ2-7; 12 bases map to TRBD2. Germline V CDR1 and CDR2: SGHNT, YYREEE (reference sequence). V lost 1 base to trimming and J lost 4 bases; unmatched junction nucleotides: 3. The CDR3 consists of 15 residues. The CDR3 reads CASSLLTSGSYEQYF. The CDR3 DNA reads TGTGCCAGCAGCTTGTTGACTAGCGGGAGTTACGAGCAGTACTTC.

The chain links TRBV5-8 to TRBJ1-2; a weak D match, TRBD1 (6 bases). The CDR3 contains 14 residues. V was pared by 4 bases and J by 10 bases, with 20 bases between. Per the germline V gene, CDR1 is SGHTS and CDR2 is YDEGEE. The CDR3 region is CASSEYPAQGSYTF. DNA of the CDR3: TGTGCCAGCAGCGAATACCCAGCACAGGGATCCTACACCTTC.

This CDR3 reads CASTKAGGPSDTQYF. In DNA form, the CDR3 reads TGTGCCAGCACGAAGGCGGGAGGGCCATCTGATACGCAGTATTTT. The chain employs TRBV11-1 and TRBJ2-3, with TRBD2 matching over 9 bases. CDR1 is SGHAT and CDR2 is FQDESV in the germline V gene (reference sequence). The CDR3 totals 15 residues. V shed 7 bases and J 6 bases; nucleotides not matched to a gene: 11.

This clone appeared a few times. This sequence joins TRBV4-2 and TRBJ1-5, with D possibly TRBD1 on 6 matching bases. Germline loops: CDR1 LGHNA, CDR2 YNFKEQ. Deletions cut 4 bases from V and 0 bases from J, with 13 bases between. This CDR3 has 16 residues. The CDR3 nucleotides read TGTGCCAGCAGCCCAGGACAGCCCAATAGCAATCAGCCCCAGCATTTT. The encoded protein is CASSPGQPNSNQPQHF.

J is TRBJ1-5 and V is TRBV2, with TRBD1 as a possible D gene (6 bases). This CDR3 has 15 amino acids. Looked up from germline, CDR1 is SNHLY and CDR2 is FYNNEI. V lost 6 bases and J 7 bases, leaving 19 bases between the germline ends. CDR3 residues: CASRLDRLVEQPQHF. In nucleotides, the CDR3 is TGTGCCAGCAGACTCGACAGGCTGGTCGAACAGCCCCAGCATTTT.

CDR3 sequence: CASSNDFSSYEQYF. In DNA, the CDR3 is TGTGCCAGTAGTAACGACTTTAGCTCCTACGAGCAGTACTTC. The V gene is TRBV19, the J gene TRBJ2-7; D is uncertain. Trimming took 4 bases from V and 0 from J, leaving 10 bases between them. The CDR3 runs to 14 residues. Germline assignment: CDR1 LNHDA and CDR2 SQIVND (reference sequence). The whole variable domain, remainder taken from reference TRBV19 and TRBJ2-7, is DGGITQSPKYLFRKEGQNVTLSCEQNLNHDAMYWYRQDPGQGLRLIYYSQIVNDFQKGDIAEGYSVSREKKESFPLTVTSAQKNPTAFYLCASSNDFSSYEQYFGPGTRLTVT.

The chain recombines TRBV2 with TRBJ2-3; TRBD2 matches 7 bases. After removal of 7 bases from V and 1 base from J, the junction contained 5 bases not matched to a gene. CDR3 length: 14 amino acids. Germline CDR1 reads SNHLY; CDR2 reads FYNNEI. Written as DNA, the CDR3 is TGTGCCAGCAATGGGGGGGTGGGCACAGATACGCAGTATTTT. The encoded protein is CASNGGVGTDTQYF.

The chain combines TRBV5-1 with TRBJ2-7; the match to TRBD2 covers 14 bases. The CDR3 length is 15 residues. Germline lookup yields CDR1 SGHRS and CDR2 YFSETQ. V was clipped by 4 bases and J by 6 bases; unmatched bases: 6. CDR3 sequence: CASSPGTSGSSEQYF. CDR3 DNA sequence: TGCGCCAGCAGCCCCGGGACTAGCGGGAGCTCCGAGCAGTACTTC.

The genes are TRBV7-2 and TRBJ1-2, with D possibly TRBD1 on 6 matching bases. Germline V gene lookup returns CDR1 SGHTA and CDR2 FQGNSA. V lost 5 bases and J 7 bases, leaving 17 bases between the germline ends. This CDR3 comprises 14 residues. The CDR3 region is CASSPRLQGTGYTF. The DNA of the CDR3 is TGTGCCAGCAGCCCCCGATTACAGGGAACTGGCTACACCTTC.

This chain joins TRBV5-6 and TRBJ1-1; 9 bases align to TRBD1. Germline-derived CDR1 and CDR2 are SGHDT and YYEEEE. J gave up 3 bases and V 4 bases, and 7 bases lay outside the gene matches. The CDR3 length is 15 residues. In nucleotides, the CDR3 is TGTGCCAGCAGCCCTGGAACAGGGGGCGACACTGAAGCTTTCTTT. It specifies CASSPGTGGDTEAFF.

The chain carries TRBV30 and TRBJ1-6; D is perhaps TRBD1 (5 bases). There are 14 residues in the CDR3. Germline lookup yields CDR1 GTSNPN and CDR2 SVGIG (reference sequence). V shed 3 bases and J shed 2 bases, with 8 bases lying between them. The CDR3 DNA reads TGTGCCTGGAGGGGGACTACCTATAATTCACCCCTCCACTTT. Encoded protein: CAWRGTTYNSPLHF.

The V gene is TRBV7-2, the J gene TRBJ2-3; D call uncertain. V was shortened by 5 bases and J by 0 bases, with 12 bases between the two germline ends. CDR3 length: 15 residues. Germline V CDR1 and CDR2: SGHTA, FQGNSA. The CDR3 is CASSASTGSTDTQYF. CDR3 in DNA: TGTGCCAGCAGCGCATCGACTGGAAGCACAGATACGCAGTATTTT.

In this sample, this clone turned up a few times. The same CDR3 can be traced to other DNA sequences in this sample. This chain connects TRBV29-1 to TRBJ1-2, with D maybe TRBD1 (5 bases). This CDR3 has 12 amino acids. In germline, CDR1 is SQVTM, CDR2 ANQGSEA. V was trimmed by 2 bases and J by 1 base, leaving 5 bases between them. CDR3 residues: CSVERGNYGYTF. The CDR3 bases are TGCAGCGTTGAAAGGGGTAACTATGGCTACACCTTC.

V usage is TRBV5-5 and J usage is TRBJ2-2; tentatively, D is TRBD1 (6 bases). V was shortened by 1 base and J by 4 bases, with 14 bases between the two germline ends. The germline gives CDR1 SGHKS, CDR2 YYEKEE (reference sequence). CDR3 size: 16 residues. The CDR3 region is CASSLRTVVGTGELFF. The CDR3 nucleotides are TGTGCCAGCAGCTTGAGGACAGTGGTTGGCACCGGGGAGCTGTTTTTT.

This chain joins TRBV30 and TRBJ2-2; 9 nucleotides align to TRBD1. Losses at the gene ends were 5 bases for V and 4 bases for J; bases not matched to a gene: 5. The germline V gene has CDR1 GTSNPN and CDR2 SVGIG (reference sequence). The CDR3 runs 14 residues. The CDR3 DNA follows: TGTGCCTGGGGAGGGACAGGGATCACCGGGGAGCTGTTTTTT. It is translated as CAWGGTGITGELFF.

The chain is built from TRBV28 and TRBJ2-3, with 7 bases that match TRBD1. The V segment lost 6 bases and the J segment 6 bases; nucleotides outside the gene matches: 12. CDR1 and CDR2 (germline): MDHEN, SYDVKM. The CDR3 covers 15 residues. In nucleotides, the CDR3 is TGTGCCAGCAGAAAAAGGACTCCGACAGGGGATACGCAGTATTTT. The encoded protein is CASRKRTPTGDTQYF.

The chain links TRBV4-1 to TRBJ2-6; D is undetermined. Germline V gives CDR1 MGHRA, CDR2 YSYEKL. Trimming shortened V by 3 bases and J by 0 bases, and 9 bases separated the two germline ends. The CDR3 is made up of 16 amino acids. CDR3 protein: CASSHRGSSGANVLTF. CDR3 sequence (DNA): TGCGCCAGCAGCCACCGCGGATCCTCTGGGGCCAACGTCCTGACTTTC.

The J gene is TRBJ2-3, the V gene TRBV7-2; D call uncertain. In germline, CDR1 is SGHTA, CDR2 FQGNSA. This CDR3 is built from 14 residues. Trimming shortened V by 5 bases and J by 0 bases, and 9 bases separated the two germline ends. The CDR3 loop reads CASSLMTSTDTQYF. DNA of the CDR3: TGTGCCAGCAGCCTCATGACTAGCACAGATACGCAGTATTTT.